Listed here is a single TCR beta chain. Its target is not known. The data stem from a study of Ad26.COV2.S vaccination and SARS-CoV-2 variants. In the study overall: The study gave Ad26.COV2.S intramuscularly, once or twice 56 days apart. The study's findings and limits: People who got the vaccine had more spike-specific TCR breadth than people who got placebo. Breadth measured for non-spike TCRs was similar across vaccine and placebo recipients.

Specified treatment: 15 to 20 received Ad26.COV2.S at low or high dose, single or two shots; roughly 5 received placebo; per-sample allocation not given. Day 63 after the first vaccine or placebo injection was the time point for sampling. Sequencing was performed with immunoSEQ multiplex PCR; in TCRdb, only in-frame clones are kept and a portion is missing. The sample has approximately 400,000 clones, 80% to 90% seen once. The CDR3 has 16 amino acids. Trimming stripped 4 bases from V and 4 bases from J, with 19 bases between. CDR1 is LGHNA and CDR2 is YSLEER in the germline V gene. This chain links TRBV4-3 with TRBJ2-5; TRBD1 or TRBD2 may be the D gene (5 bases each). This material consisted of peripheral blood, taken in a trial of Ad26.COV2.S vaccine versus placebo. The TCR comes from a person between 18 and 65 years old who received the Ad26.COV2.S COVID-19 vaccine or a placebo. The CDR3 DNA is TGCGCCAGCAGCCGGGGCCTTGGGGGAACGGGAGAGACCCAGTACTTC. This sequence encodes CASSRGLGGTGETQYF.